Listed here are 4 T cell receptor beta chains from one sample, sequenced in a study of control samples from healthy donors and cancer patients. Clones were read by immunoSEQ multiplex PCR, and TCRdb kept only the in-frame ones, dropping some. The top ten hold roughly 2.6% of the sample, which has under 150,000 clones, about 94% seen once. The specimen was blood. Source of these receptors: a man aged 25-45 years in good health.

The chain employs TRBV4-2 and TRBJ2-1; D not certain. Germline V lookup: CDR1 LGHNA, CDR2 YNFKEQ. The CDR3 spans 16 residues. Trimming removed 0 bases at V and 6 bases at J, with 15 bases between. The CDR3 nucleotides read TGTGCCAGCAGCCAAGATCCTAGTACAAAGCCCAATGAGCAGTTCTTC. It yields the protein CASSQDPSTKPNEQFF.

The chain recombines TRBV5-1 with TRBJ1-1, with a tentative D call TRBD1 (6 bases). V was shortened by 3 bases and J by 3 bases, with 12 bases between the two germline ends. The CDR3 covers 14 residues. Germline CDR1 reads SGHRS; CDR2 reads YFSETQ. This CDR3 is CASSSRGVDTEAFF. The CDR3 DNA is TGCGCCAGCAGCTCCAGGGGAGTCGACACTGAAGCTTTCTTT.

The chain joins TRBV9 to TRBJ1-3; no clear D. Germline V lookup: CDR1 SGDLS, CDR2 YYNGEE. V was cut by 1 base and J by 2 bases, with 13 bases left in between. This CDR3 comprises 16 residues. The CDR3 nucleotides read TGTGCCAGCAGCGTACAGGTCGCGGTTGCTGGAAACACCATATATTTT. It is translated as CASSVQVAVAGNTIYF. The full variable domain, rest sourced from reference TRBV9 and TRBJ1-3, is DSGVTQTPKHLITATGQRVTLRCSPRSGDLSVYWYQQSLDQGLQFLIQYYNGEERAKGNILERFSAQQFPDLHSELNLSSLELGDSALYFCASSVQVAVAGNTIYFGEGSWLTVV.

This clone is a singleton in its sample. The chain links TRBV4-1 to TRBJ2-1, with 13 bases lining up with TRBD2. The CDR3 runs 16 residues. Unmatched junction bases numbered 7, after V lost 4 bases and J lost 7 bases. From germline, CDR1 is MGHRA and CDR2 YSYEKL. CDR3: CASSRTSGGSGNEQFF. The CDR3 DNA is TGCGCCAGCAGCCGGACTAGCGGGGGCAGTGGTAATGAGCAGTTCTTC.